This TCR beta chain was recovered during a study of T cells after posttransplantation cyclophosphamide. The study's findings and limits: Donor CD8+ memory clones often dominated recipient blood repertoires at later times. Tissue-infiltrating T cells from skin or gut overlapped little with blood T cells. Recipient CMV seropositivity and CMV reactivation strongly tracked TRB clonality.

Busulfan-fludarabine conditioning, marrow transplant, and cyclophosphamide on days +3 and +4 were administered. Only in-frame clones appear in the TCRdb table, and some are missing; sequencing was by immunoSEQ multiplex PCR. Among approximately 22,000 clones, roughly 90% were seen once, and the ten largest hold about 12%. On this clone: Its target is not known.

There are 13 residues in the CDR3. Trimming removed 5 bases from V and 6 bases from J, with 13 bases in between. Germline V gene data show CDR1 as SGHTA and CDR2 as FQGTGA. Sample: PBMCs, taken after allogeneic stem cell transplant with posttransplant cyclophosphamide. This TCR came from a female patient aged 25-40 years who received an allogeneic stem cell transplant from an unrelated donor, was CMV-positive, and had no GVHD. Some T cells may be transferred from the graft donor. The V call is TRBV7-3, the J call TRBJ2-5, with TRBD2 as a possible D gene (5 bases). CDR3 DNA sequence: TGTGCCAGCAGCCCCGAGGGCGACCAGACCCAGTACTTC. Encoded protein: CASSPEGDQTQYF.